The 15 T cell receptor beta chains reported below all come from one sample, sequenced in a study of CD8 T cells in ankylosing spondylitis. General study findings and limits: Apparently characteristic of ankylosing spondylitis blood was a TCR beta motif (roughly eight highly homologous variants).

TCRdb re-analysed the 5' RACE reads in MiXCR, keeping a single row per CDR3 protein. The data show more than 500,000 distinct CDR3 sequences, roughly 5.2% seen once. The antigens these receptors bind are not known. What was sequenced was blood, either unsorted or a sorted T cell fraction (not recorded which). All receptors come from a male donor with ankylosing spondylitis.

This clonotype was found a few times. The V gene is TRBV27, the J gene TRBJ2-3, with TRBD2 as a possible D gene (6 bases). The V and J ends lost 5 bases and 0 bases respectively, with 15 bases between them. Per the germline V gene, CDR1 is MNHEY and CDR2 is SMNVEV (reference sequence). This CDR3 region has 16 residues. The CDR3 nucleotides read TGTGCCAGCAGTGTTCCCCGGGGGTCTAGCACAGATACGCAGTATTTT. Protein: CASSVPRGSSTDTQYF.

This clonotype was picked up many times. The chain is built from TRBV20-1 and TRBJ2-2; D is undetermined. With 0 bases removed from V and 2 bases from J, the gap between germline ends came to 7 bases. Germline CDR1 and CDR2: DFQATT and SNEGSKA (reference sequence). The CDR3 has 14 residues. The CDR3 loop reads CSARDSLNTGELFF. The CDR3 nucleotides read TGCAGTGCTAGAGATTCCTTAAACACCGGGGAGCTGTTTTTT.

This clonotype was counted at least ten times. This chain joins TRBV20-1 and TRBJ2-1; 14 bases line up with TRBD2. Germline loops: CDR1 DFQATT, CDR2 SNEGSKA (reference sequence). The CDR3 runs to 13 residues. For the CDR3, the DNA is TGCAGCGTGACTAGCGGGAGGGCCAATGAGCAGTTCTTC. It translates to CSVTSGRANEQFF.

Many counts were recorded for this clonotype. This sequence joins TRBV7-6 and TRBJ2-3, with TRBD2 identical over 14 bases. This CDR3 region has 17 residues. V dropped 1 base and J dropped 5; count of bases not matched to a gene: 5. In germline, CDR1 is SGHVS, CDR2 FNYEAQ. The CDR3 loop reads CASSLGLAGGFQDTQYF. The CDR3 region has the DNA TGTGCCAGCAGCTTAGGACTAGCGGGGGGGTTCCAAGATACGCAGTATTTT.

This clonotype was found many times. The rearrangement uses TRBV7-9 and TRBJ2-3, with D unclear. Trimming cost V 5 bases and J 2 bases, with 20 bases left between them. Germline V gives CDR1 SEHNR, CDR2 FQNEAQ (reference sequence). The CDR3 runs 17 residues. In DNA, the CDR3 is TGTGCCAGCAGCCTAGGAAGGACCCTAGATACCACAGATACGCAGTATTTT. As protein: CASSLGRTLDTTDTQYF. Combining the CDR3 with reference TRBV7-9 and TRBJ2-3 gives the whole variable domain DTGVSQNPRHKITKRGQNVTFRCDPISEHNRLYWYRQTLGQGPEFLTYFQNEAQLEKSRLLSDRFSAERPKGSFSTLEIQRTEQGDSAMYLCASSLGRTLDTTDTQYFGPGTRLTVL.

This clonotype was detected a few times. V is TRBV20-1 and J is TRBJ2-1, with 8 nucleotides matching TRBD2. V lost 6 bases and J lost 3; bases outside the gene matches: 10. The CDR3 runs 15 residues. CDR1 and CDR2 from the germline V gene are DFQATT and SNEGSKA (reference sequence). CDR3 sequence reads: CSAGGVGDRYNEQFF. The CDR3 bases are TGCAGTGCCGGGGGGGTGGGGGACCGCTACAATGAGCAGTTCTTC.

V is TRBV5-1 and J is TRBJ2-3; 7 bases map to TRBD1. CDR3 length: 15 amino acids. V was clipped by 7 bases and J by 2 bases; unmatched bases: 10. The V gene's germline CDR1 is SGHRS and CDR2 YFSETQ. The CDR3 nucleotides read TGCGCCAGCGCTTGGTACGGGACAGACACAGATACGCAGTATTTT. It is translated as CASAWYGTDTDTQYF.

This clonotype was seen many times. J is TRBJ2-3 and V is TRBV27; 8 bases agree with TRBD2. This CDR3 region has 16 residues. Germline lookup yields CDR1 MNHEY and CDR2 SMNVEV (reference sequence). Trimming at V came to 0 bases and at J to 3 bases, leaving 5 bases not matched to a gene. Here the CDR3 reads CASSLSPGLETDTQYF. CDR3 coding DNA: TGTGCCAGCAGTTTATCCCCGGGACTAGAAACAGATACGCAGTATTTT.

This clonotype showed up many times. The V call is TRBV6-2 or TRBV6-3, the J call TRBJ2-7; TRBD2 matches at 10 bases. Germline CDR1 MNHEY, CDR2 SVGEGT. CDR3 size: 13 residues. The V and J ends lost 10 bases and 11 bases, in that order; junction bases with no gene match: 14. The CDR3 spells CATRTSGSILKYF. CDR3 nucleotide sequence: TGTGCCACCAGGACTAGCGGTTCCATCTTGAAGTACTTC.

This clonotype was found many times. The chain uses TRBV4-2 and TRBJ2-1; perhaps TRBD2 as D (6 bases). Germline lookup yields CDR1 LGHNA and CDR2 YNFKEQ. Trimming shortened V by 4 bases and J by 10 bases, and 20 bases separated the two germline ends. The CDR3 spans 15 residues. The CDR3 loop reads CASSLERVTAGEQFF. DNA for the CDR3: TGTGCCAGCAGCCTAGAGCGGGTGACCGCCGGAGAGCAGTTCTTC.

Ten or more counts support this clonotype. The chain joins TRBV20-1 to TRBJ1-1, with no clear D. This CDR3 has 14 residues. Germline V gene lookup returns CDR1 DFQATT and CDR2 SNEGSKA (reference sequence). The ends were cut back, 3 bases at V and 2 bases at J, with 13 bases in the middle. CDR3 residues: CSASRAASNTEAFF. The CDR3 DNA is TGCAGTGCTAGTCGGGCAGCATCAAACACTGAAGCTTTCTTT.

This clonotype was seen a few times. The CDR3 coding sequence is TGTGCCAGCACCAAATGGGAGACCCAGTACTTC. This sequence encodes CASTKWETQYF. The V gene is TRBV2, the J gene TRBJ2-5; D uncertain. V lost 7 bases, J lost 5 bases, and 8 bases lay in between. From germline, CDR1 is SNHLY and CDR2 FYNNEI. CDR3 length: 11 amino acids.

This clonotype was seen repeatedly, ten times or more. The genes are TRBV6-1 and TRBJ2-3, with 9 bases that match TRBD1. CDR1 is MNHNS, CDR2 SASEGT, per germline. The CDR3 extends over 15 amino acids. The V gene end was trimmed by 6 bases and the J gene end by 0 bases; junction bases not matched to a gene: 4. CDR3 DNA sequence: TGTGCCAGCAGCCGAGGGACAGGGAGCACAGATACGCAGTATTTT. The encoded protein is CASSRGTGSTDTQYF.

There are many counts of this clonotype. In nucleotides, the CDR3 is TGTGCCACCAGTTCTTACAATGAGCAGTTCTTC. Protein product: CATSSYNEQFF. The genes are TRBV24-1 and TRBJ2-1, with D unclear. Per germline, CDR1 KGHDR and CDR2 SFDVKD. The V and J ends lost 6 bases and 4 bases respectively, with 3 bases between them. CDR3 length equals 11 residues.

This clonotype was picked up many times. The CDR3, as DNA: TGTGCCAGCAGTGCCGAGGACTCCCTCTCCTACGAGCAGTACTTC. Residues: CASSAEDSLSYEQYF. The chain uses TRBV28 and TRBJ2-7; D might be TRBD2 (5 bases). Germline assignment: CDR1 MDHEN and CDR2 SYDVKM. Trimming stripped 5 bases from V and 0 bases from J, with 14 bases between. This CDR3 is built from 15 residues.